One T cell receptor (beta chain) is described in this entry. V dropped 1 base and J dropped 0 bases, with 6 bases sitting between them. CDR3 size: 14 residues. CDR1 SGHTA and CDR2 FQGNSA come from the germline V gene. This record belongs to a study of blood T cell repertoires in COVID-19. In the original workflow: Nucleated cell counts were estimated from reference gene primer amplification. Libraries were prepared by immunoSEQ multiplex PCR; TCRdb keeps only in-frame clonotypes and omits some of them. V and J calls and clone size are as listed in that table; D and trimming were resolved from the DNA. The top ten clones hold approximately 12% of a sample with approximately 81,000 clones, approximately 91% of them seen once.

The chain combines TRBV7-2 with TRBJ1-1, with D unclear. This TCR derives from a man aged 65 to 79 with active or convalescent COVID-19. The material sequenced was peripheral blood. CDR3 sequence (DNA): TGTGCCAGCAGCTTAGGAGCGGTGAACACTGAAGCTTTCTTT. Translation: CASSLGAVNTEAFF.